Described below is a single T cell receptor (beta chain) sequence and its context. After extraction with the RNeasy kit, about 0.5 to 1 ug of the RNA was reverse transcribed using random hexamers. One entry per CDR3 protein, called by TCRdb with MiXCR from the immunoSEQ multiplex PCR reads. Here the sample spans 300,000 or so distinct CDR3 sequences, 92% being singletons. The source of the sample is a study of CD8 T cells in Susac syndrome. The CDR3 runs 13 residues. The germline V and J ends were trimmed by 7 bases and 5 bases, with 11 bases remaining between them. The germline gives CDR1 SNHLY, CDR2 FYNNEI.

This chain joins TRBV2 and TRBJ1-4, with D perhaps matching TRBD1 (6 bases). Material for sequencing was CD4+ T cells from PBMCs. This receptor was taken from a human donor with multiple sclerosis. CDR3 loop: CASKTGTNEKLFF. In DNA form, the CDR3 reads TGTGCCAGCAAGACAGGCACCAATGAAAAACTGTTTTTT.